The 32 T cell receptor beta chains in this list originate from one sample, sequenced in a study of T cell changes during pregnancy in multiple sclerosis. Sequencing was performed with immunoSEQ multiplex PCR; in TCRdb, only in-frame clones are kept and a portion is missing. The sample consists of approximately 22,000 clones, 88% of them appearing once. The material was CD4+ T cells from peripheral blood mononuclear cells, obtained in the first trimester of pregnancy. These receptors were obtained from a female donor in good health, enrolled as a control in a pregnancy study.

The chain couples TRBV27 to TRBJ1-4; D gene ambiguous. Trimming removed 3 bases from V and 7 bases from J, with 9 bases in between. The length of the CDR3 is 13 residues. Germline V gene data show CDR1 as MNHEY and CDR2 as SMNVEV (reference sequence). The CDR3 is CASSFSYLEKLFF. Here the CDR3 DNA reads TGTGCCAGCAGTTTCTCGTATCTTGAAAAACTGTTTTTT.

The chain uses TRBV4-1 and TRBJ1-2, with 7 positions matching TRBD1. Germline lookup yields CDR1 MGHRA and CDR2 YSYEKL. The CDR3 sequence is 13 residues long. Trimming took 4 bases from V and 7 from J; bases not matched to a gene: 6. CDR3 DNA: TGCGCCAGCAGCCGCTTGGCAGGGGGTGGCTACACCTTC. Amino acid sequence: CASSRLAGGGYTF.

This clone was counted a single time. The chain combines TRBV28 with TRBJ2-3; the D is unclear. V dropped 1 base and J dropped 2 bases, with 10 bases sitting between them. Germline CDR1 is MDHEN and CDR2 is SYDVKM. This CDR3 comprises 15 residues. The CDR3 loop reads CASSLYRRYTDTQYF. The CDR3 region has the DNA TGTGCCAGCAGTTTATATAGGCGGTACACAGATACGCAGTATTTT.

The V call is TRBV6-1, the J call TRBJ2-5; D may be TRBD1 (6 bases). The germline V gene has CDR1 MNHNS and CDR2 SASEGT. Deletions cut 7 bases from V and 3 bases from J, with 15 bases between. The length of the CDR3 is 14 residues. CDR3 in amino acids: CASNLARGKETQYF. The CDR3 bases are TGTGCCAGCAACCTGGCCAGGGGTAAAGAGACCCAGTACTTC.

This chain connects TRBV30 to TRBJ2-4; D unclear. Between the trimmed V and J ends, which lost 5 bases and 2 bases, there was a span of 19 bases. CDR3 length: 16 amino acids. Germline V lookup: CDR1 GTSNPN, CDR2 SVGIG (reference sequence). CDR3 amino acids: CAWEPPVLTPKNIQYF. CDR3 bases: TGTGCCTGGGAGCCTCCTGTTCTAACCCCCAAAAACATTCAGTACTTC.

The CDR3 DNA reads TGTGCCAGCTCACCACGGGCGACTAATGAAAAACTGTTTTTT. It encodes CASSPRATNEKLFF. The gene calls are TRBV18 and TRBJ1-4; no firm D call. The V gene lost 1 base and the J gene lost 2 bases, with 5 bases spanning the gap. CDR1 and CDR2 from the germline V gene are KGHSH and LQKENI. This CDR3 is built from 14 residues.

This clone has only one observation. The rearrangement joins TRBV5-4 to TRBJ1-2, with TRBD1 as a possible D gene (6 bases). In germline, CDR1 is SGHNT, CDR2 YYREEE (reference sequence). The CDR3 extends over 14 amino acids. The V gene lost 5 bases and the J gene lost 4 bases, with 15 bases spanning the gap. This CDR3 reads CASRSGVGAYGYTF. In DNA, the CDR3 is TGTGCCAGCAGGAGTGGGGTGGGGGCCTATGGCTACACCTTC.

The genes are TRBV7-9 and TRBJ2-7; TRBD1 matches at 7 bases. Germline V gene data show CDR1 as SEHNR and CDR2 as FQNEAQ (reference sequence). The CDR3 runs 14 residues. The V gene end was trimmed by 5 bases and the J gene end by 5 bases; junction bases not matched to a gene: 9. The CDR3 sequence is CASSARGGPHEQYF. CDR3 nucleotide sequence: TGTGCCAGCAGCGCAAGAGGGGGCCCCCACGAGCAGTACTTC. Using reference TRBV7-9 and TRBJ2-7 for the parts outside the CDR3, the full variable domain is DTGVSQNPRHKITKRGQNVTFRCDPISEHNRLYWYRQTLGQGPEFLTYFQNEAQLEKSRLLSDRFSAERPKGSFSTLEIQRTEQGDSAMYLCASSARGGPHEQYFGPGTRLTVT.

DNA of the CDR3: TGCGCCAGCAGCCCAGAGACAGGGGTCACTGAAGCTTTCTTT. Protein product: CASSPETGVTEAFF. This chain uses TRBV5-1 with TRBJ1-1, with TRBD1 matching 8 bases. Per the germline V gene, CDR1 is SGHRS and CDR2 is YFSETQ. The CDR3 is 14 residues long. J was trimmed by 4 bases and V by 4 bases; bases with no gene match: 6. The whole variable domain, remainder taken from reference TRBV5-1 and TRBJ1-1, is KAGVTQTPRYLIKTRGQQVTLSCSPISGHRSVSWYQQTPGQGLQFLFEYFSETQRNKGNFPGRFSGRQFSNSRSEMNVSTLELGDSALYLCASSPETGVTEAFFGQGTRLTVV.

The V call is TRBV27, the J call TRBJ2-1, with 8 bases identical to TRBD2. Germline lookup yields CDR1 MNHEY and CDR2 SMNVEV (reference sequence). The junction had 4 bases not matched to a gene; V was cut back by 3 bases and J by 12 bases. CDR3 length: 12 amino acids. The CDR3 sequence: CASSFSGVRQFF. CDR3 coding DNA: TGTGCCAGCAGTTTTAGCGGGGTTCGGCAGTTCTTC.

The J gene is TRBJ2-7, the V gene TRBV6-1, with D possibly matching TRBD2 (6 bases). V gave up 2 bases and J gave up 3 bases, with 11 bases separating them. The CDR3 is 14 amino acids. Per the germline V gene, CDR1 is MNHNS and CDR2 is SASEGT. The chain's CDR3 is CASSEFLGGYEQYF. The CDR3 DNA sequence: TGTGCCAGCAGTGAATTTCTGGGGGGCTACGAGCAGTACTTC.

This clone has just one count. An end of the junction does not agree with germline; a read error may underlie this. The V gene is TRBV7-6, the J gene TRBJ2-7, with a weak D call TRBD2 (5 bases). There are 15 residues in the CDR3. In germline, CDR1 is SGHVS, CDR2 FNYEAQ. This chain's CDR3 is CASSPTAAAGYEQCF. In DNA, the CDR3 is TGTGCCAGCAGCCCGACGGCCGCTGCGGGCTACGAGCAGTGCTTC. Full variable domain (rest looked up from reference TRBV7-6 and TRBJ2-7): GAGVSQSPRYKVTKRGQDVALRCDPISGHVSLYWYRQALGQGPEFLTYFNYEAQQDKSGLPNDRFSAERPEGSISTLTIQRTEQRDSAMYRCASSPTAAAGYEQCFGPGTRLTVT.

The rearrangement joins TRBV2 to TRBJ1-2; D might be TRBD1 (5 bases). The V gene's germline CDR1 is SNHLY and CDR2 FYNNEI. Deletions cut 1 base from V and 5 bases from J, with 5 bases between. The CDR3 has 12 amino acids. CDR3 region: CASSEEGYGYTF. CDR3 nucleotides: TGTGCCAGCAGTGAAGAGGGGTATGGCTACACCTTC.

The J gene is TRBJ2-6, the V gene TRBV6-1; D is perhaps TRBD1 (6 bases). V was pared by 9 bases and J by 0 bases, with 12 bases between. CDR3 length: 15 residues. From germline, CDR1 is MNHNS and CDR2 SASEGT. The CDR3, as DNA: TGTGCCAGTCGCACAGGGAGCTCTGGGGCCAACGTCCTGACTTTC. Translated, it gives CASRTGSSGANVLTF.

Written as DNA, the CDR3 is TGTGCCAGCAGTCCGGGACTAGCGGGAGTTGAGCAGTTCTTC. This gives the protein CASSPGLAGVEQFF. This rearrangement joins TRBV28 to TRBJ2-1; 14 nucleotides align to TRBD2. Per the germline V gene, CDR1 is MDHEN and CDR2 is SYDVKM. V dropped 5 bases and J dropped 9; count of bases not matched to a gene: 3. CDR3 length: 14 amino acids.

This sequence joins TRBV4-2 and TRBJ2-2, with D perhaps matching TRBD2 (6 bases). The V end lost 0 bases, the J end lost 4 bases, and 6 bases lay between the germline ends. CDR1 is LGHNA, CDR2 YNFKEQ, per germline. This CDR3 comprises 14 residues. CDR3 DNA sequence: TGTGCCAGCAGCCAAGAGGAGGGCACCGGGGAGCTGTTTTTT. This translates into CASSQEEGTGELFF.

The CDR3 loop is CASSSWTRGNGGEQFF. Here the CDR3 DNA reads TGTGCCAGCAGCTCGTGGACCCGGGGAAATGGTGGGGAGCAGTTCTTC. The chain carries TRBV27 and TRBJ2-1, with D maybe TRBD2 (5 bases). Germline CDR1 reads MNHEY; CDR2 reads SMNVEV (reference sequence). The length of the CDR3 is 16 residues. V was cut by 6 bases and J by 10 bases, with 25 bases left in between.

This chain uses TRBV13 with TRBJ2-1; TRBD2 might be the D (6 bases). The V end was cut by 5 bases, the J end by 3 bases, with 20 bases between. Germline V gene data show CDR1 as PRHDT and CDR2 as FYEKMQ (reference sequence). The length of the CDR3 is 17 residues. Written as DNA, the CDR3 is TGTGCCAGCAGCAATTTCGCGTGGGGGGTAAGCTACAATGAGCAGTTCTTC. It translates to CASSNFAWGVSYNEQFF.

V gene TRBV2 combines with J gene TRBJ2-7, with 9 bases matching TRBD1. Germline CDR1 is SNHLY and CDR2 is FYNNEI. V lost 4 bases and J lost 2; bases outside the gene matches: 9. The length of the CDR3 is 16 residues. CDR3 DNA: TGTGCCAGCAGTGCAAAGGGACAGGGAAATCCCTACGAGCAGTACTTC. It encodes CASSAKGQGNPYEQYF.

CDR3 bases: TGTGCCGCATATCCAACGGGAGGGGAGACCCAGTACTTC. It yields the protein CAAYPTGGETQYF. This chain connects TRBV19 to TRBJ2-5; 8 bases agree with TRBD2. Germline-derived CDR1 and CDR2 are LNHDA and SQIVND (reference sequence). The CDR3 is 13 amino acids. The junction had 10 bases not matched to a gene; V was cut back by 11 bases and J by 5 bases.

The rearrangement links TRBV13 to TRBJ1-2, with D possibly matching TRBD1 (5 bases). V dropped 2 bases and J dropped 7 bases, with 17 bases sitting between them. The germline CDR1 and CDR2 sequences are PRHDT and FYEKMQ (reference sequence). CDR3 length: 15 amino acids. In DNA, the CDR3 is TGTGCCAGCAGCTTACGGGGGAGGGGCGAGGGTGGCTACACCTTC. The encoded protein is CASSLRGRGEGGYTF.

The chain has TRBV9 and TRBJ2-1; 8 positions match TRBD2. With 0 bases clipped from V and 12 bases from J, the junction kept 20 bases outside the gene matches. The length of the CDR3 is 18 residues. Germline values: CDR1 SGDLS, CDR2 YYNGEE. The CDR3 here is CASSVGGAGTSPGARQFF. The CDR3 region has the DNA TGTGCCAGCAGCGTAGGGGGGGCTGGGACTAGTCCAGGAGCAAGGCAGTTCTTC.

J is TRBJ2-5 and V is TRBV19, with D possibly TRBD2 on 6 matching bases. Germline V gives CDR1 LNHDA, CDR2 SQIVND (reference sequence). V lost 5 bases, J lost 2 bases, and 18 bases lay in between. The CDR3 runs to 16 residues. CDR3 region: CASSGLLPGGQETQYF. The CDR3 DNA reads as TGTGCCAGTAGTGGCTTACTCCCTGGGGGGCAAGAGACCCAGTACTTC.

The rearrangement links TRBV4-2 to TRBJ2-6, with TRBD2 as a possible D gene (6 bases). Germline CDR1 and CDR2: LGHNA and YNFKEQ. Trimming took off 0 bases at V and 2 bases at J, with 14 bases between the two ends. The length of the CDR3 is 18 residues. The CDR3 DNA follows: TGTGCCAGCAGCCAAGAGGGGCGGGGCCGCGCTGGGGCCAACGTCCTGACTTTC. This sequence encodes CASSQEGRGRAGANVLTF.

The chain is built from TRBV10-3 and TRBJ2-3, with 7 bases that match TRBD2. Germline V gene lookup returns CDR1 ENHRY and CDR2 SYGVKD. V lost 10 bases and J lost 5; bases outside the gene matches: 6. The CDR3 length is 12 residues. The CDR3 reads CATGGGGDTQYF. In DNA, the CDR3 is TGTGCCACCGGCGGGGGTGGAGATACGCAGTATTTT.

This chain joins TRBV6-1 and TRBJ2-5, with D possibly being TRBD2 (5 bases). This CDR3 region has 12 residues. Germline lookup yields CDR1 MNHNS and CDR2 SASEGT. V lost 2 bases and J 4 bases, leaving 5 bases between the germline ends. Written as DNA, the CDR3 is TGTGCCAGCAGTGAACGGGGAGAGACCCAGTACTTC. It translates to CASSERGETQYF.

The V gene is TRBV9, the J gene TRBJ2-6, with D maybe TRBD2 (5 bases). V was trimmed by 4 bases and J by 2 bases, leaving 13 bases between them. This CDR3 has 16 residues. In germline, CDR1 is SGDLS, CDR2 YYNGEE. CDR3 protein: CASSPRVGTGANVLTF. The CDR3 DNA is TGTGCCAGCAGCCCGAGGGTGGGAACTGGGGCCAACGTCCTGACTTTC.

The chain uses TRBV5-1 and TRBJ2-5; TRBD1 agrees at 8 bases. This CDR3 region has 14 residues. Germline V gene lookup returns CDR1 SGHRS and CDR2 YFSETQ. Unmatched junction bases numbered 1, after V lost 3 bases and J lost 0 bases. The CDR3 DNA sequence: TGCGCCAGCAGCTCGACAGGGGACCAAGAGACCCAGTACTTC. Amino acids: CASSSTGDQETQYF.

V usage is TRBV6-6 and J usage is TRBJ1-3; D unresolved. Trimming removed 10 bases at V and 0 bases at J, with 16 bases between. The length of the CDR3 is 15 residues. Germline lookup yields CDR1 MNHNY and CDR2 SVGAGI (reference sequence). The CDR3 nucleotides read TGTGCCACCGCAAGAGGTCCGAGCTCTGGAAACACCATATATTTT. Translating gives CATARGPSSGNTIYF.

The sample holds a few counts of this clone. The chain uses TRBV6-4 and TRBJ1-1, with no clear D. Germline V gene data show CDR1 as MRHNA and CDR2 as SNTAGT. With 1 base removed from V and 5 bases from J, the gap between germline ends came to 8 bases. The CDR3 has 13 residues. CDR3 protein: CASSDLGGTEAFF. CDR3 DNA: TGTGCCAGCAGTGACTTAGGAGGGACTGAAGCTTTCTTT.

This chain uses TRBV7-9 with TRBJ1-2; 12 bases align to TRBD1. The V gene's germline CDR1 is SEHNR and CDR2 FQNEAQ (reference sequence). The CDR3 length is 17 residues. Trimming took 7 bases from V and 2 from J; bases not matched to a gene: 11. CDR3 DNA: TGTGCCAGCACCCGAAGATCGGGGACAGGGGGCAACTATGGCTACACCTTC. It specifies CASTRRSGTGGNYGYTF.

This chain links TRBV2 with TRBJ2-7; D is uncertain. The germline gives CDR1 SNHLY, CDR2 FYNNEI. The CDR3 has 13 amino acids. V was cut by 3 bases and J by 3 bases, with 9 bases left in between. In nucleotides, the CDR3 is TGTGCCAGCAGTGATATTCAGGACTACGAGCAGTACTTC. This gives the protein CASSDIQDYEQYF.